This T cell receptor (beta chain) appears in the sequencing data of a study of blood T cell repertoires in COVID-19. This clone has a single count. J was trimmed by 1 base and V by 11 bases; bases with no gene match: 4. Germline V gene sequence: CDR1 MNHEY, CDR2 SVGAGI. The CDR3 is 14 residues long. Only in-frame clones appear in the TCRdb table, and some are missing; sequencing was by immunoSEQ multiplex PCR. The sample consists of around 80,000 clones, around 80% of them appearing once. This rearrangement joins TRBV6-5 to TRBJ2-2, with 10 positions matching TRBD2. The sample consisted of peripheral blood. The sequence came from an elderly woman with acute or convalescent COVID-19. The CDR3 DNA follows: TGTGCCGTGAGCGGGGGGGGGAACACCGGGGAGCTGTTTTTT. Translating gives CAVSGGGNTGELFF.